One sample yielded the 12 T cell receptor beta chains listed below, sequenced in a study of T cells in Graves' hyperthyroidism and ophthalmopathy. From RNA transcripts, TCR beta CDR3 regions were amplified. A set of HTBI primers served as the primers for a first-round RT-PCR of the TCR CDR3. TCRdb ran MiXCR on the multiplex PCR reads and lists one entry per CDR3 protein. The sample has some 360,000 distinct CDR3 sequences; 15% to 20% are singletons. The sequencing sample was made of blood. The receptors shown here come from a woman between 40 and 50 years old with Graves' ophthalmopathy.

This clonotype has more than one count but fewer than ten. The chain links TRBV12-3 or TRBV12-4 to TRBJ1-3; tentative D call: TRBD1 (5 bases). The ends were cut back, 0 bases at V and 2 bases at J, with 5 bases in the middle. The CDR3 extends over 14 amino acids. CDR3 nucleotides: TGTGCCAGCAGTTTAGCGGGGCCTGGAAACACCATATATTTT. Translated: CASSLAGPGNTIYF.

This clonotype was recorded a few times. This chain links TRBV6-1 with TRBJ2-7, with a weak D call TRBD2 (5 bases). V dropped 1 base and J dropped 0 bases, with 7 bases sitting between them. Germline V gene sequence: CDR1 MNHNS, CDR2 SASEGT. The CDR3 has 14 amino acids. The CDR3 DNA follows: TGTGCCAGCAGTGAAGAAGGGAGCTCCTACGAGCAGTACTTC. Translation gives CASSEEGSSYEQYF.

The gene calls are TRBV6-2 or TRBV6-3 and TRBJ2-7; 9 positions match TRBD1. Trimming at V came to 6 bases and at J to 6 bases, leaving 15 bases not matched to a gene. This CDR3 is 16 amino acids long. Germline V gene lookup returns CDR1 MNHEY and CDR2 SVGEGT. CDR3 sequence reads: CASRLSGGQGRGEQYF. Here the CDR3 DNA reads TGTGCCAGCAGGTTATCGGGTGGACAGGGGCGGGGCGAGCAGTACTTC.

This clonotype has a count of ten or more. The rearrangement links TRBV5-1 to TRBJ1-2; D gene uncertain. Germline-derived CDR1 and CDR2 are SGHRS and YFSETQ. Trimming cost V 0 bases and J 6 bases, with 15 bases left between them. The CDR3 totals 15 residues. CDR3 sequence (DNA): TGCGCCAGCAGCTTGGCCCCAGGAGATATGAATGGCTACACCTTC. Translating gives CASSLAPGDMNGYTF.

The chain employs TRBV7-2 and TRBJ1-1; D unclear. CDR3 length: 11 amino acids. Trimming took off 11 bases at V and 5 bases at J, with 12 bases between the two ends. Germline-derived CDR1 and CDR2 are SGHTA and FQGNSA. CDR3 protein: CAQAGVTEAFF. CDR3 sequence (DNA): TGTGCCCAGGCCGGGGTAACTGAAGCTTTCTTT.

In this sample, this clonotype turned up many times. V usage is TRBV7-2 and J usage is TRBJ2-7; 11 bases match TRBD2. With 3 bases clipped from V and 2 bases from J, the junction kept 6 bases outside the gene matches. The CDR3 is made up of 16 amino acids. Germline CDR1 is SGHTA and CDR2 is FQGNSA. This CDR3 reads CASSLRTSGSAYEQYF. CDR3 nucleotide sequence: TGTGCCAGCAGCTTGCGGACTAGCGGGTCCGCCTACGAGCAGTACTTC. Drawing the rest from reference TRBV7-2 and TRBJ2-7, the complete variable domain is GAGVSQSPSNKVTEKGKDVELRCDPISGHTALYWYRQSLGQGLEFLIYFQGNSAPDKSGLPSDRFSAERTGGSVSTLTIQRTQQEDSAVYLCASSLRTSGSAYEQYFGPGTRLTVT.

The V gene is TRBV6-5, the J gene TRBJ2-5; D could derive from TRBD1 or TRBD2 (5 bases each). The germline CDR1 and CDR2 sequences are MNHEY and SVGAGI. The V end lost 4 bases, the J end lost 5 bases, and 11 bases lay between the germline ends. The CDR3 is made up of 13 amino acids. This CDR3 is CASSSPGTETQYF. The CDR3 region has the DNA TGTGCCAGCAGTTCCCCAGGGACGGAGACCCAGTACTTC.

This clonotype was counted at least ten times. The genes are TRBV6-2 or TRBV6-3 and TRBJ1-1, with D tentatively TRBD1 (5 bases). This CDR3 has 15 residues. Trimming stripped 7 bases from V and 6 bases from J, with 21 bases between. In germline, CDR1 is MNHEY, CDR2 SVGEGT. CDR3 sequence reads: CASTPTAPRYAEAFF. In nucleotides, the CDR3 is TGTGCCAGCACCCCGACAGCCCCTCGGTACGCTGAAGCTTTCTTT.

This chain uses TRBV7-9 with TRBJ1-6; the D gene is possibly TRBD1 (6 bases). Germline V lookup: CDR1 SEHNR, CDR2 FQNEAQ (reference sequence). The CDR3 covers 16 residues. V shed 5 bases and J shed 7 bases, with 18 bases lying between them. The CDR3 sequence: CASSLTMGHSNSPLHF. In DNA, the CDR3 is TGTGCCAGCAGCCTCACTATGGGACACTCGAATTCACCCCTCCACTTT.

As DNA, the CDR3 is TGTGCCAGCAGCCCCAACCCACATTCACCCCTCCACTTT. Its translation: CASSPNPHSPLHF. This chain links TRBV12-3 or TRBV12-4 with TRBJ1-6; D remains unclear. Trimming took off 6 bases at V and 8 bases at J, with 11 bases between the two ends. The CDR3 totals 13 residues.

This clonotype was found many times. The chain is built from TRBV6-2 or TRBV6-3 and TRBJ2-5; a possible D gene is TRBD2 (5 bases). Germline V gene data show CDR1 as MNHEY and CDR2 as SVGEGT. The CDR3 is 14 residues long. The ends were cut back, 6 bases at V and 5 bases at J, with 16 bases in the middle. CDR3 nucleotide sequence: TGTGCCAGCAGGGAAAGCGGAGCCTTCGAGACCCAGTACTTC. Encoded protein: CASRESGAFETQYF.

This clonotype showed up many times. V is TRBV7-9 and J is TRBJ1-1, with 8 bases aligning to TRBD1. Looked up from germline, CDR1 is SEHNR and CDR2 is FQNEAQ (reference sequence). The junction had 12 bases not matched to a gene; V was cut back by 6 bases and J by 12 bases. There are 13 residues in the CDR3. Here the CDR3 DNA reads TGTGCCAGCAGTCAGGACAGGGTCGGTATGACTTTCTTT. Translating gives CASSQDRVGMTFF.